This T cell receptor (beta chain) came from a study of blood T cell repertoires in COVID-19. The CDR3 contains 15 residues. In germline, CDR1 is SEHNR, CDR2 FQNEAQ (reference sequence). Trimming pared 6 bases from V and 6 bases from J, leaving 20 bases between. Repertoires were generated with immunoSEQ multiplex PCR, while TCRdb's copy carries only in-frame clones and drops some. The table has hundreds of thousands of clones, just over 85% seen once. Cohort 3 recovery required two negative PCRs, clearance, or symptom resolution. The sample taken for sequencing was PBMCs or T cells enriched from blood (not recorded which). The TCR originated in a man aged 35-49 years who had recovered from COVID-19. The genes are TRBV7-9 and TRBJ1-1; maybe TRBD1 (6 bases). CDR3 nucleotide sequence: TGTGCCAGCAGACCTCCGGACAGCGGTACTCCTGAAGCTTTCTTT. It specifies CASRPPDSGTPEAFF.